The 30 T cell receptor beta chains given below trace back to one sample, sequenced in a study of blood T cell repertoires in COVID-19. The repertoire was sequenced with immunoSEQ multiplex PCR; TCRdb's copy has only in-frame clones and lacks some. The top ten clones hold 6% to 9.5% of a sample with tens of thousands of clones, approximately 89% of them seen once. The specimen sequenced was peripheral blood. These receptors originate from a human donor with acute or convalescent COVID-19. The donor label of this sample is uncertain.

This clone was picked up one time. The chain has TRBV7-9 and TRBJ2-7; a weak D match, TRBD2 (5 bases). The CDR3 covers 13 residues. From germline, CDR1 is SEHNR and CDR2 FQNEAQ (reference sequence). Trimming cost V 5 bases and J 7 bases, with 15 bases left between them. This CDR3 is CASSPPGLGEQYF. In DNA, the CDR3 is TGTGCCAGCAGCCCACCGGGATTAGGGGAGCAGTACTTC.

This clone was observed once. The CDR3, as DNA: TGTGCCAGCATGGCCCCACAGGGAAACTATGGCTACACCTTC. Translated: CASMAPQGNYGYTF. The chain joins TRBV28 to TRBJ1-2, with a weak D call TRBD1 (6 bases). The CDR3 has 14 residues. Deletions cut 7 bases from V and 2 bases from J, with 14 bases between. The germline CDR1 and CDR2 sequences are MDHEN and SYDVKM.

The chain uses TRBV5-5 and TRBJ1-1; tentatively, D is TRBD1 (6 bases). The germline V gene encodes CDR1 SGHKS and CDR2 YYEKEE (reference sequence). The germline V and J ends were trimmed by 4 bases and 8 bases, with 21 bases remaining between them. This CDR3 comprises 15 residues. CDR3 nucleotides: TGTGCCAGCAGCCCTTCTGGGGGCTGGAACTCCGAAGCTTTCTTT. Translating it yields CASSPSGGWNSEAFF. Together with reference TRBV5-5 and TRBJ1-1, the CDR3 gives the full variable domain: DAGVTQSPTHLIKTRGQQVTLRCSPISGHKSVSWYQQVLGQGPQFIFQYYEKEERGRGNFPDRFSARQFPNYSSELNVNALLLGDSALYLCASSPSGGWNSEAFFGQGTRLTVV.

The rearrangement uses TRBV10-3 and TRBJ2-7; possibly TRBD2 for D (6 bases). CDR3 length equals 14 residues. Germline V gives CDR1 ENHRY, CDR2 SYGVKD. V shed 4 bases and J shed 3 bases, with 13 bases lying between them. CDR3 nucleotide sequence: TGTGCCATCAGTGGGGACTCCGGGGTCTACGAGCAGTACTTC. Protein product: CAISGDSGVYEQYF.

The chain recombines TRBV5-1 with TRBJ2-1, with 10 nucleotides matching TRBD1. The CDR3 length is 13 residues. The germline V gene encodes CDR1 SGHRS and CDR2 YFSETQ. After removal of 9 bases from V and 5 bases from J, the junction contained 5 bases not matched to a gene. The CDR3 DNA reads as TGCGCCACCGGGACAGGGGCCAACAATGAGCAGTTCTTC. It translates to CATGTGANNEQFF.

The chain carries TRBV5-4 and TRBJ2-4; TRBD2 is a possible D gene (6 bases). This CDR3 has 13 residues. From germline, CDR1 is SGHNT and CDR2 YYREEE (reference sequence). V was shortened by 4 bases and J by 9 bases, with 14 bases between the two germline ends. The chain's CDR3 is CASSPTGGIIQYF. CDR3 sequence (DNA): TGTGCCAGCAGCCCTACAGGAGGGATCATTCAGTACTTC. Full variable domain (missing parts from reference TRBV5-4 and TRBJ2-4): ETGVTQSPTHLIKTRGQQVTLRCSSQSGHNTVSWYQQALGQGPQFIFQYYREEENGRGNFPPRFSGLQFPNYSSELNVNALELDDSALYLCASSPTGGIIQYFGAGTRLSVL.

The chain has TRBV10-2 and TRBJ2-7; D remains unclear. This CDR3 contains 14 residues. V was pared by 0 bases and J by 6 bases, with 12 bases between. The V gene's germline CDR1 is WSHSY and CDR2 SAAADI. This chain's CDR3 is CASSESRILSEQYF. CDR3 nucleotides: TGCGCCAGCAGTGAGTCACGAATCCTAAGCGAGCAGTACTTC.

This clone was recorded a few times. The rearrangement joins TRBV12-5 to TRBJ1-1; TRBD1 matches 8 bases. Trimming took 8 bases from V and 1 from J; bases not matched to a gene: 6. Germline CDR1 is LGHNT and CDR2 is FRNRAP. The CDR3 is 14 amino acids. This CDR3 is CASRPGGRNTEAFF. CDR3 nucleotide sequence: TGTGCTAGTAGACCAGGGGGCCGGAACACTGAAGCTTTCTTT. The full variable domain, with the rest looked up from reference TRBV12-5 and TRBJ1-1, is DARVTQTPRHKVTEMGQEVTMRCQPILGHNTVFWYRQTMMQGLELLAYFRNRAPLDDSGMPKDRFSAEMPDATLATLKIQPSEPRDSAVYFCASRPGGRNTEAFFGQGTRLTVV.

The chain links TRBV7-8 to TRBJ1-1; TRBD1 aligns across 10 bases. Germline trimming cut 5 bases from V and 4 bases from J; bases unmatched to any gene: 10. The CDR3 has 16 amino acids. From germline, CDR1 is SGHVS and CDR2 FQNEAQ. The CDR3 nucleotides read TGTGCCAGCAGCCTGACAGGGGGCTTCAGATCCACTGAAGCTTTCTTT. It translates to CASSLTGGFRSTEAFF. Filled out from reference TRBV7-8 and TRBJ1-1, the complete variable domain reads GAGVSQSPRYKVAKRGQDVALRCDPISGHVSLFWYQQALGQGPEFLTYFQNEAQLDKSGLPSDRFFAERPEGSVSTLKIQRTQQEDSAVYLCASSLTGGFRSTEAFFGQGTRLTVV.

The chain carries TRBV27 and TRBJ2-5, with D possibly matching TRBD2 (6 bases). Germline values: CDR1 MNHEY, CDR2 SMNVEV (reference sequence). V lost 5 bases and J lost 2, with 12 bases in between. The CDR3 is 14 amino acids. CDR3 sequence reads: CASSALGGQETQYF. DNA for the CDR3: TGTGCCAGCAGTGCCCTCGGGGGTCAAGAGACCCAGTACTTC.

CDR3 sequence (DNA): TGTGCCAGCAGCTTAGGGGGGCAGGGTGATGGCTACACCTTC. Amino acids: CASSLGGQGDGYTF. This chain links TRBV7-9 with TRBJ1-2, with D possibly matching TRBD1 (6 bases). The length of the CDR3 is 14 residues. V lost 1 base, J lost 6 bases, and 12 bases lay in between. Germline V CDR1 and CDR2: SEHNR, FQNEAQ (reference sequence).

The chain combines TRBV7-8 with TRBJ1-6, with unresolved D. V was pared by 5 bases and J by 10 bases, with 24 bases between. This CDR3 is built from 17 residues. Looked up from germline, CDR1 is SGHVS and CDR2 is FQNEAQ. The CDR3 sequence is CASSEIEVAPKRSPLHF. The CDR3 region has the DNA TGTGCCAGCAGCGAAATAGAGGTCGCCCCCAAGAGGTCACCCCTCCACTTT.

The chain uses TRBV25-1 and TRBJ2-4; D remains ambiguous. V was clipped by 4 bases and J by 3 bases, with 13 bases between them. The CDR3 runs 15 residues. Germline CDR1 MGHDK, CDR2 SYGVNS. CDR3 DNA sequence: TGTGCCAGCAGTGCGGCTAGTTTAGGCAAAAACATTCAGTACTTC. Residues: CASSAASLGKNIQYF.

The J gene is TRBJ1-5, the V gene TRBV5-5; TRBD1 is a possible D gene (5 bases). V was trimmed by 0 bases and J by 3 bases, leaving 22 bases between them. CDR1 and CDR2 (germline): SGHKS, YYEKEE (reference sequence). The CDR3 is made up of 19 amino acids. CDR3 sequence: CASSLARITGPIFNQPQHF. The CDR3 bases are TGTGCCAGCAGCTTGGCACGTATTACAGGTCCGATTTTCAATCAGCCCCAGCATTTT.

The rearrangement links TRBV6-5 to TRBJ2-5, with a tentative D call TRBD2 (6 bases). The germline gives CDR1 MNHEY, CDR2 SVGAGI. V was clipped by 6 bases and J by 5 bases, with 10 bases between them. The length of the CDR3 is 12 residues. The CDR3 nucleotides read TGTGCCAGCAGGCCTGGAGGGGAGACCCAGTACTTC. It codes for CASRPGGETQYF.

The chain recombines TRBV18 with TRBJ1-1; 8 bases match TRBD1. CDR3 length equals 16 residues. CDR1 and CDR2 from the germline V gene are KGHSH and LQKENI. V shed 1 base, J shed 3 bases, and the junction held 7 bases outside the gene matches. The CDR3 sequence is CASSPLSGGADTEAFF. As DNA, the CDR3 is TGTGCCAGCTCACCACTGTCAGGGGGCGCCGACACTGAAGCTTTCTTT.

The V and J genes are TRBV30 and TRBJ2-1; 13 positions match TRBD2. J gave up 4 bases and V 0 bases, and 3 bases lay outside the gene matches. This CDR3 is 16 amino acids long. CDR1 and CDR2 from the germline V gene are GTSNPN and SVGIG (reference sequence). CDR3 loop: CAWSVGLAGLYNEQFF. CDR3 coding DNA: TGTGCCTGGAGTGTGGGACTAGCGGGGCTTTACAATGAGCAGTTCTTC.

The rearrangement uses TRBV12-3 or TRBV12-4 and TRBJ2-5; D gene unclear. CDR3 size: 13 residues. The germline V and J ends were trimmed by 3 bases and 1 base, with 6 bases remaining between them. CDR3 protein: CASSFLTQETQYF. CDR3 in DNA: TGTGCCAGCAGTTTCCTAACCCAAGAGACCCAGTACTTC.

This chain uses TRBV3-1 (or the pseudogene TRBV3-2) with TRBJ1-2, with D tentatively TRBD1 (5 bases). Germline V gene data show CDR1 as LGHDT and CDR2 as YNNKEL (reference sequence). This CDR3 is built from 13 residues. V dropped 0 bases and J dropped 8 bases, with 10 bases sitting between them. In nucleotides, the CDR3 is TGTGCCAGCAGCCAAGATTTTAGGGGAGGCTACACCTTC. It translates to CASSQDFRGGYTF.

The chain combines TRBV4-2 with TRBJ1-4; no firm D call. This CDR3 has 15 amino acids. The ends were cut back, 7 bases at V and 0 bases at J, with 12 bases in the middle. CDR1 is LGHNA, CDR2 YNFKEQ, per germline. CDR3 nucleotide sequence: TGTGCCAGCACGCACCGAGTTGCAACTAATGAAAAACTGTTTTTT. Amino acids: CASTHRVATNEKLFF.

The genes are TRBV6-1 and TRBJ1-1; D unresolved. The CDR3 is 15 amino acids. The germline V gene encodes CDR1 MNHNS and CDR2 SASEGT. Trimming cost V 0 bases and J 0 bases, with 8 bases left between them. CDR3 region: CASSEAHSMNTEAFF. The CDR3 nucleotides are TGTGCCAGCAGTGAAGCCCACAGTATGAACACTGAAGCTTTCTTT.

This rearrangement joins TRBV7-6 to TRBJ2-1, with 8 nucleotides matching TRBD2. V trimming: 1 base; J trimming: 6 bases; junction bases outside the gene matches: 8. This CDR3 comprises 16 residues. Germline-derived CDR1 and CDR2 are SGHVS and FNYEAQ. This CDR3 reads CASSLESSGAPNEQFF. CDR3 in DNA: TGTGCCAGCAGCTTAGAGAGTAGCGGGGCCCCCAATGAGCAGTTCTTC.

The rearrangement uses TRBV18 and TRBJ2-7; 7 nucleotides align to TRBD1. There are 15 residues in the CDR3. Germline values: CDR1 KGHSH, CDR2 LQKENI. V dropped 3 bases and J dropped 0; count of bases not matched to a gene: 5. CDR3 nucleotides: TGTGCCAGCTCACCGAGACAGGGAACCTCCTACGAGCAGTACTTC. It translates to CASSPRQGTSYEQYF.

The rearrangement links TRBV27 to TRBJ1-5; TRBD1 aligns across 7 bases. The V segment lost 3 bases and the J segment 1 base; nucleotides outside the gene matches: 3. Germline V gene data show CDR1 as MNHEY and CDR2 as SMNVEV (reference sequence). This CDR3 contains 15 residues. CDR3 DNA sequence: TGTGCCAGCAGTTTTCAGGACAGGAGCAATCAGCCCCAGCATTTT. Its translation is CASSFQDRSNQPQHF.

The CDR3 loop reads CASSAAGTENTEAFF. The CDR3 DNA is TGTGCCAGCAGTGCCGCCGGGACAGAGAACACTGAAGCTTTCTTT. The chain joins TRBV28 to TRBJ1-1; 7 bases align to TRBD1. The germline CDR1 and CDR2 sequences are MDHEN and SYDVKM. CDR3 length equals 15 residues. V dropped 5 bases and J dropped 1; count of bases not matched to a gene: 7.

The V and J genes are TRBV30 and TRBJ2-3; 9 bases line up with TRBD2. The length of the CDR3 is 17 residues. CDR1 GTSNPN and CDR2 SVGIG come from the germline V gene (reference sequence). The ends lost 0 bases at V and 4 bases at J; junction bases unmatched: 11. The CDR3 spells CAWSVQLGGGAADTQYF. CDR3 coding DNA: TGTGCCTGGAGTGTACAACTAGGCGGGGGGGCGGCAGATACGCAGTATTTT.

The rearrangement links TRBV27 to TRBJ2-7, with 10 bases matching TRBD2. V trimming: 3 bases; J trimming: 6 bases; junction bases outside the gene matches: 5. CDR1 is MNHEY and CDR2 is SMNVEV in the germline V gene (reference sequence). CDR3 length: 14 residues. The CDR3 sequence: CASSFERGGLEQYF. The CDR3 DNA reads as TGTGCCAGCAGTTTTGAGCGGGGGGGTCTCGAGCAGTACTTC.

A remark on this clone: One end of the junction is discordant with germline, which a read error may explain. The rearrangement links TRBV7-7 to TRBJ2-3; 9 bases map to TRBD1. Germline CDR1 and CDR2: SSHAT and FNYEAQ (reference sequence). This CDR3 has 15 amino acids. Written as DNA, the CDR3 is TGTGCTAGCAGCCAAGGGACAGGGCGCACAGATACGCAGTATTTT. Amino acid sequence: CASSQGTGRTDTQYF.

The rearrangement uses TRBV4-1 and TRBJ2-5, with 7 bases that match TRBD2. The CDR3 consists of 14 residues. Germline loops: CDR1 MGHRA, CDR2 YSYEKL. Trimming at V came to 5 bases and at J to 4 bases, leaving 7 bases not matched to a gene. Here the CDR3 reads CASSDAGDRETQYF. The CDR3, as DNA: TGCGCCAGCAGCGACGCGGGGGACCGAGAGACCCAGTACTTC.

This clone was seen just once. CDR3 coding DNA: TGTGCCAGCAGCCTTCCCGGAGCTGGAAACACCATATATTTT. Encoded protein: CASSLPGAGNTIYF. This chain joins TRBV3-1 (or the pseudogene TRBV3-2) and TRBJ1-3, with unresolved D. Per the germline V gene, CDR1 is LGHDT and CDR2 is YNNKEL (reference sequence). The CDR3 is 14 residues long. Trimming took off 4 bases at V and 2 bases at J, with 9 bases between the two ends.